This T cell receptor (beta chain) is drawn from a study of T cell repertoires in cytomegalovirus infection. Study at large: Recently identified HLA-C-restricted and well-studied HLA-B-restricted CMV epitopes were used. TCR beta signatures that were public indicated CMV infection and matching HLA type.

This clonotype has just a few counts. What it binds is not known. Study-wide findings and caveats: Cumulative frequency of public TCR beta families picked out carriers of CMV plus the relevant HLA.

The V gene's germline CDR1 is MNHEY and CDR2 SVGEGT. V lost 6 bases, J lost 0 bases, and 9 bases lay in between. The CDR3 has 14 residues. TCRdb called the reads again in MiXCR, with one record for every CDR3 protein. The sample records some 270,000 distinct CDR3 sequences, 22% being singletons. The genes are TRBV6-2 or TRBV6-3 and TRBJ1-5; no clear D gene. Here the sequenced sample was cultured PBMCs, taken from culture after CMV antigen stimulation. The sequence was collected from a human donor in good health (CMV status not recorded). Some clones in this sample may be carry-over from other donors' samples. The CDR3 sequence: CASSYFNSNQPQHF. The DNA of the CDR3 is TGTGCCAGCAGCTATTTTAATAGCAATCAGCCCCAGCATTTT.